These 8 T cell receptor beta chains originate from one sample sequenced in a study of blood T cells in healthy people across ages. Primed by a sample-barcoded 5' primer and a J-beta primer mix, a second PCR proceeded for roughly 6 to 12 cycles. In TCRdb, the 5' RACE reads were re-called with MiXCR into one record per CDR3 protein. The sample contains about 1.5 million distinct CDR3 sequences, around 40% of which appear only once. The source material was blood. All receptors come from a woman aged 18-30 years in good health.

This chain connects TRBV20-1 to TRBJ1-5; D ambiguous. Trimming left V 2 bases short and J 1 base short, with 3 bases between. CDR1 and CDR2 (germline): DFQATT, SNEGSKA (reference sequence). This CDR3 contains 12 residues. CDR3 DNA: TGCAGTGCTAGACAGAGCAATCAGCCCCAGCATTTT. Translation: CSARQSNQPQHF.

The rearrangement links TRBV7-2 to TRBJ2-3, with D perhaps matching TRBD1 (5 bases). This CDR3 is 15 amino acids long. Looked up from germline, CDR1 is SGHTA and CDR2 is FQGNSA. Trimming removed 5 bases at V and 4 bases at J, with 16 bases between. The CDR3 here is CASSPPGLPPDTQYF. DNA for the CDR3: TGTGCCAGCAGCCCCCCAGGGTTACCTCCAGATACGCAGTATTTT. Full variable domain (rest looked up from reference TRBV7-2 and TRBJ2-3): GAGVSQSPSNKVTEKGKDVELRCDPISGHTALYWYRQSLGQGLEFLIYFQGNSAPDKSGLPSDRFSAERTGGSVSTLTIQRTQQEDSAVYLCASSPPGLPPDTQYFGPGTRLTVL.

This chain connects TRBV6-2 or TRBV6-3 to TRBJ1-1; no definite D call. The CDR3 runs 12 residues. CDR1 is MNHEY, CDR2 SVGEGT, per germline. V was shortened by 10 bases and J by 7 bases, with 16 bases between the two germline ends. CDR3 amino acids: CATARGLDEAFF. In DNA form, the CDR3 reads TGTGCCACCGCACGCGGTCTCGATGAAGCTTTCTTT.

The chain joins TRBV20-1 to TRBJ2-3; D gene ambiguous. Germline V lookup: CDR1 DFQATT, CDR2 SNEGSKA (reference sequence). Trimming took off 0 bases at V and 5 bases at J, with 12 bases between the two ends. The CDR3 is 14 residues long. This CDR3 is CSARDSRRLDTQYF. Here the CDR3 DNA reads TGCAGTGCTAGAGATTCGAGGAGACTAGATACGCAGTATTTT.

This clonotype was seen more than once but under ten times. The chain couples TRBV6-2 or TRBV6-3 to TRBJ2-1, with 9 bases identical to TRBD2. The CDR3 covers 17 residues. Looked up from germline, CDR1 is MNHEY and CDR2 is SVGEGT. Trimming took 2 bases from V and 1 from J; bases not matched to a gene: 6. CDR3 in DNA: TGTGCCAGCAGTTACGCGGGGGGGCTTTCATCCTACAATGAGCAGTTCTTC. Encoded protein: CASSYAGGLSSYNEQFF.

This clonotype turned up a few times. This sequence joins TRBV7-2 and TRBJ2-2; TRBD2 agrees at 11 bases. This CDR3 is 14 amino acids long. The V segment lost 8 bases and the J segment 5 bases; nucleotides outside the gene matches: 4. Germline CDR1 SGHTA, CDR2 FQGNSA. The CDR3 loop reads CASLAGGPTGELFF. For the CDR3, the DNA is TGTGCCAGCTTAGCGGGAGGGCCTACCGGGGAGCTGTTTTTT.

Turning to this clonotype: An end of the junction does not agree with germline; a read error may underlie this. The chain has TRBV9 and TRBJ2-7; no reliable D call. The length of the CDR3 is 14 residues. Looked up from germline, CDR1 is SGDLS and CDR2 is YYNGEE. The CDR3 DNA sequence: TGTGCCAGTGCGGTTAGGGCATTCTCCGACGAGCAGTACTTC. Translating it yields CASAVRAFSDEQYF. Full variable domain (rest looked up from reference TRBV9 and TRBJ2-7): DSGVTQTPKHLITATGQRVTLRCSPRSGDLSVYWYQQSLDQGLQFLIQYYNGEERAKGNILERFSAQQFPDLHSELNLSSLELGDSALYFCASAVRAFSDEQYFGPGTRLTVT.

The chain is built from TRBV10-3 and TRBJ2-4; TRBD2 aligns across 10 bases. The J call may be faulty, since TRBJ2-5 better matches the DNA end. Germline V CDR1 and CDR2: ENHRY, SYGVKD. This CDR3 is 14 amino acids long. The chain's CDR3 is CAIRAGTSEETQYF. The CDR3 DNA sequence: TGTGCCATCAGAGCTGGGACTAGCGAAGAGACCCAGTACTTC.